This entry is about one T cell receptor beta chain. Generated by immunoSEQ multiplex PCR, the TCRdb table keeps only in-frame clones and is missing some. Of 1.6 million or so clones in the sample, approximately 98.5% were seen once. This entry is derived from a study of shared clonotypes between healthy human individuals. CDR1 is MNHEY, CDR2 SMNVEV, per germline (reference sequence). Losses at the gene ends were 6 bases for V and 10 bases for J; bases not matched to a gene: 13. This CDR3 has 15 residues. The sequencing input was naive CD4+ T cells sorted from blood. This sample's subset: CD45RA+ positively selected. The chain has TRBV27 and TRBJ2-1; 9 bases are shared with TRBD2. This receptor was taken from a man aged 25-45 years in good health. CDR3 in DNA: TGTGCCAGCAGAATCCGACTAGCGGTATTTGTGGAGCAGTTCTTC. This gives the protein CASRIRLAVFVEQFF.